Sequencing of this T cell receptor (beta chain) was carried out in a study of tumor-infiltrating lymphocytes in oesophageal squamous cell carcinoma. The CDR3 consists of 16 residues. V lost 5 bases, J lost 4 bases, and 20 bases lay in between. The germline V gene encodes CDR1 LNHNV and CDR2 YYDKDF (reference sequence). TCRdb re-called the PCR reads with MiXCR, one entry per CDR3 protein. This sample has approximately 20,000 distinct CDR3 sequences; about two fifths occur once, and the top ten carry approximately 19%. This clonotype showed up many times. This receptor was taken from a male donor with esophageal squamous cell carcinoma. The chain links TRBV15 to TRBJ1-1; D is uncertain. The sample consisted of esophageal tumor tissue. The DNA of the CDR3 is TGTGCCACCAGCCCCCTCCAAAGAGGGCCGGGCACTGAAGCTTTCTTT. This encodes CATSPLQRGPGTEAFF. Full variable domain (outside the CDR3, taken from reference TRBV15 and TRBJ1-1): DAMVIQNPRYQVTQFGKPVTLSCSQTLNHNVMYWYQQKSSQAPKLLFHYYDKDFNNEADTPDNFQSRRPNTSFCFLDIRSPGLGDTAMYLCATSPLQRGPGTEAFFGQGTRLTVV.